Below are 18 T cell receptor beta chains sequenced from a single sample in a study of blood T cell repertoires in COVID-19. The protocol was immunoSEQ multiplex PCR, while the TCRdb copy is restricted to in-frame clones and leaves out a portion. The table has about 140,000 clones, roughly four fifths seen once. Material: peripheral blood. These receptors were collected from a human donor in a cohort sampled during active COVID-19.

This chain uses TRBV10-1 with TRBJ2-1, with D maybe TRBD2 (6 bases). The germline CDR1 and CDR2 sequences are WNHNN and SYGVQD (reference sequence). This CDR3 is 16 amino acids long. Trimming stripped 2 bases from V and 0 bases from J, with 11 bases between. This CDR3 reads CASSEKTRSSYNEQFF. The CDR3 nucleotides read TGCGCCAGCAGTGAGAAGACTAGGAGCTCCTACAATGAGCAGTTCTTC.

This chain connects TRBV5-5 to TRBJ2-7; the match to TRBD2 covers 7 bases. V lost 4 bases to trimming and J lost 0 bases; unmatched junction nucleotides: 4. From germline, CDR1 is SGHKS and CDR2 YYEKEE (reference sequence). The length of the CDR3 is 14 residues. The CDR3 DNA reads TGTGCCAGCAGCCTCAGGACTAGCTCCTACGAGCAGTACTTC. Amino acids: CASSLRTSSYEQYF.

Only a few counts were recorded for this clone. The junction does not match germline at one end; this may be a read error. J is TRBJ1-3 and V is TRBV6-1; tentative D call: TRBD1 (6 bases). The CDR3 totals 14 residues. CDR1 and CDR2 from the germline V gene are MNHNS and SASEGT. The CDR3 coding sequence is TGTGCCAGCAGAGAAGCAGGGGAAGGAAACACCATATATTTT. Protein sequence: CASREAGEGNTIYF.

This clone was detected once. The chain combines TRBV5-4 with TRBJ1-6; maybe TRBD1 (5 bases). The CDR3 is 15 amino acids. CDR1 and CDR2 (germline): SGHNT, YYREEE (reference sequence). V gave up 0 bases and J gave up 8 bases, with 12 bases separating them. CDR3 in amino acids: CASSLVGRADSPLHF. CDR3 nucleotides: TGTGCCAGCAGCTTGGTGGGCAGGGCCGATTCACCCCTCCACTTT.

The rearrangement uses TRBV15 and TRBJ2-7; 8 bases align to TRBD1. Germline CDR1 and CDR2: LNHNV and YYDKDF (reference sequence). V shed 3 bases and J 9 bases; nucleotides not matched to a gene: 1. This CDR3 has 11 amino acids. CDR3 DNA: TGTGCCACCAGCAGGACAGGGGCGCAGTACTTC. Translated, it gives CATSRTGAQYF.

CDR3 in DNA: TGTGCCAGCAGTCAAGGACTAGCGGGCCGCAAGGGCTCCTACGAGCAGTACTTC. This translates into CASSQGLAGRKGSYEQYF. This chain connects TRBV7-6 to TRBJ2-7; 11 bases agree with TRBD2. Germline V CDR1 and CDR2: SGHVS, FNYEAQ. This CDR3 has 18 residues. V was clipped by 6 bases and J by 0 bases; unmatched bases: 13.

On this clone: A junction end diverges from the germline sequence, so it may reflect a read error. J is TRBJ2-7 and V is TRBV5-1, with D possibly being TRBD2 (5 bases). Germline V gene data show CDR1 as SGHRS and CDR2 as YFSETQ. The CDR3 is 15 residues long. The CDR3 bases are TGCGCCAGCAGCCCCGGACTCGTGAGCTCCGACGAGCAGTACTTC. Protein: CASSPGLVSSDEQYF.

The chain recombines TRBV19 with TRBJ1-6; 7 bases align to TRBD1. The germline V gene encodes CDR1 LNHDA and CDR2 SQIVND (reference sequence). The trim removed 1 base at V and 7 bases at J, leaving 4 bases unmatched. The CDR3 runs to 15 residues. Here the CDR3 DNA reads TGTGCCAGTAGTATAGGACAGGGAAGGAATTCACCCCTCCACTTT. Protein: CASSIGQGRNSPLHF.

The CDR3 DNA reads TGTGCCAGCAGCCGGTCCCGGGACAGGGGGCAAGGACAGCCCCAGCATTTT. As protein: CASSRSRDRGQGQPQHF. The chain carries TRBV5-6 and TRBJ1-5; 12 positions agree with TRBD1. The germline CDR1 and CDR2 sequences are SGHDT and YYEEEE. The CDR3 consists of 17 residues. The V gene end was trimmed by 4 bases and the J gene end by 7 bases; junction bases not matched to a gene: 12.

The chain recombines TRBV5-4 with TRBJ2-5; D is unresolved. Germline V gene lookup returns CDR1 SGHNT and CDR2 YYREEE (reference sequence). V was shortened by 0 bases and J by 2 bases, with 5 bases between the two germline ends. The CDR3 contains 13 residues. CDR3 loop: CASSLGSQETQYF. In DNA form, the CDR3 reads TGTGCCAGCAGCTTGGGCAGTCAAGAGACCCAGTACTTC.

The V and J genes are TRBV5-1 and TRBJ1-2; 8 bases line up with TRBD1. The V and J ends lost 0 bases and 7 bases, in that order; junction bases with no gene match: 8. Germline CDR1 is SGHRS and CDR2 is YFSETQ. CDR3 length: 15 residues. DNA for the CDR3: TGCGCCAGCAGCTTGGAGGGCAGGGGGCTGTCTGGCTACACCTTC. Its translation: CASSLEGRGLSGYTF. Full variable domain (missing parts from reference TRBV5-1 and TRBJ1-2): KAGVTQTPRYLIKTRGQQVTLSCSPISGHRSVSWYQQTPGQGLQFLFEYFSETQRNKGNFPGRFSGRQFSNSRSEMNVSTLELGDSALYLCASSLEGRGLSGYTFGSGTRLTVV.

This clone was detected a few times. The V and J genes are TRBV7-9 and TRBJ2-7; 11 nucleotides align to TRBD1. V trimming: 6 bases; J trimming: 6 bases; junction bases outside the gene matches: 10. Germline CDR1 SEHNR, CDR2 FQNEAQ (reference sequence). The CDR3 consists of 15 residues. CDR3 region: CASSSPGQGVVEQYF. CDR3 bases: TGTGCCAGCAGTTCACCGGGACAGGGGGTTGTCGAGCAGTACTTC. Full variable domain (outside the CDR3, taken from reference TRBV7-9 and TRBJ2-7): DTGVSQNPRHKITKRGQNVTFRCDPISEHNRLYWYRQTLGQGPEFLTYFQNEAQLEKSRLLSDRFSAERPKGSFSTLEIQRTEQGDSAMYLCASSSPGQGVVEQYFGPGTRLTVT.

The chain carries TRBV11-3 and TRBJ2-7, with no clear D. CDR1 SGHNT and CDR2 YENEEA come from the germline V gene. Trimming pared 5 bases from V and 2 bases from J, leaving 16 bases between. This CDR3 has 15 residues. The CDR3 DNA is TGTGCCAGCAGCCTAGGCTCCGACGGAGCCTACGAGCAGTACTTC. It specifies CASSLGSDGAYEQYF.

The chain employs TRBV7-3 and TRBJ2-1, with D unresolved. V was pared by 4 bases and J by 4 bases, with 8 bases between. Germline V gene sequence: CDR1 SGHTA, CDR2 FQGTGA. This CDR3 is 13 amino acids long. The CDR3 spells CASSSQTYNEQFF. The CDR3 DNA reads as TGTGCCAGCAGCTCGCAAACTTACAATGAGCAGTTCTTC.

The genes are TRBV10-2 and TRBJ2-7, with TRBD2 as a possible D gene (6 bases). This CDR3 comprises 16 residues. Germline V gene sequence: CDR1 WSHSY, CDR2 SAAADI. Trimming cost V 0 bases and J 1 base, with 13 bases left between them. Written as DNA, the CDR3 is TGCGCCAGCAGTGAGTCTCGCAGACTAGGATCCTACGAGCAGTACTTC. It is translated as CASSESRRLGSYEQYF.

The chain combines TRBV29-1 with TRBJ1-1; D is perhaps TRBD1 (6 bases). Trimming took 5 bases from V and 0 from J, leaving 10 bases between them. Germline V gene lookup returns CDR1 SQVTM and CDR2 ANQGSEA. CDR3 size: 13 residues. CDR3 sequence reads: CSVHRDMNTEAFF. The CDR3 bases are TGCAGCGTTCACAGGGACATGAACACTGAAGCTTTCTTT.

V usage is TRBV7-2 and J usage is TRBJ1-1; a weak D match, TRBD1 (6 bases). CDR1 is SGHTA and CDR2 is FQGNSA in the germline V gene. V was trimmed by 5 bases and J by 2 bases, leaving 12 bases between them. The CDR3 covers 14 residues. The CDR3 bases are TGTGCCAGCAGCCGCCGACAGGTAAACACTGAAGCTTTCTTT. It codes for CASSRRQVNTEAFF.

The V call is TRBV2, the J call TRBJ2-3; TRBD1 agrees at 7 bases. The CDR3 is made up of 15 amino acids. The germline gives CDR1 SNHLY, CDR2 FYNNEI. V shed 0 bases, J shed 6 bases, and the junction held 6 bases outside the gene matches. The CDR3 loop is CASSEAGQYMDTQYF. As DNA, the CDR3 is TGTGCCAGCAGTGAAGCGGGACAGTATATGGATACGCAGTATTTT.